This T cell receptor beta chain was documented in a study of OX40 agonist ivuxolimab in advanced cancers. Germline CDR1 and CDR2: SGHNT and YYREEE (reference sequence). With V trimmed by 5 bases and J by 5 bases, 6 bases remained unmatched. The CDR3 runs to 15 residues. In regard to this clone: The antigen is not known.

General study findings and limits: Both CD4+ and CD8+ T cell populations in blood had undergone clonal expansion by week 6 at 0.1 to 3.0 mg/kg. Low clonal expansion, among the lowest seen, marked partial responders at 0.1-3.0 mg/kg.

Some clones are missing from TCRdb's copy, which holds only in-frame ones; the method was immunoSEQ multiplex PCR. The top ten clones hold more than 0.25% of a sample with approximately 100,000 clones, roughly nine tenths of them seen once. The sequencing here drew on CD4+ or CD8+ T cells sorted from blood, taken in a trial of the OX40 agonist ivuxolimab. The clonotype comes from an adult with an advanced solid tumor such as melanoma, head and neck, liver or kidney cancer. V usage is TRBV5-4 and J usage is TRBJ2-1, with 11 bases lining up with TRBD2. The CDR3 DNA is TGTGCCAGCAGTACCGGGACTAGCGGTCACAATGAGCAGTTCTTC. Residues: CASSTGTSGHNEQFF.